The 14 T cell receptor beta chains given below trace back to one sample, sequenced in a study of CD8 T cells in Susac syndrome. Random hexamers served to reverse transcribe roughly 0.45 to 1 ug RNA. One entry per CDR3 protein, called by TCRdb with MiXCR from the immunoSEQ multiplex PCR reads. The sample records more than 150,000 distinct CDR3 sequences, approximately 95% being singletons. The specimen sequenced was CD8+ T cells from PBMCs. These receptors came from a human donor with Susac syndrome.

This clonotype occurred a few times. The V and J genes are TRBV7-9 and TRBJ2-7; D is possibly TRBD2 (5 bases). V was pared by 5 bases and J by 2 bases, with 10 bases between. The CDR3 extends over 13 amino acids. CDR1 is SEHNR, CDR2 FQNEAQ, per germline (reference sequence). The DNA of the CDR3 is TGTGCCAGCAGCCCTACTAGAACCTACGAGCAGTACTTC. It is translated as CASSPTRTYEQYF. The full variable domain, in which reference TRBV7-9 and TRBJ2-7 provide the parts outside the CDR3, is DTGVSQNPRHKITKRGQNVTFRCDPISEHNRLYWYRQTLGQGPEFLTYFQNEAQLEKSRLLSDRFSAERPKGSFSTLEIQRTEQGDSAMYLCASSPTRTYEQYFGPGTRLTVT.

The J gene is TRBJ2-3, the V gene TRBV4-2; D uncertain. V lost 0 bases and J lost 0, with 4 bases in between. There are 14 residues in the CDR3. From germline, CDR1 is LGHNA and CDR2 YNFKEQ. This chain's CDR3 is CASSQEESTDTQYF. As DNA, the CDR3 is TGTGCCAGCAGCCAAGAGGAGAGCACAGATACGCAGTATTTT.

In DNA, the CDR3 is TGTGCCAGCAGCGGGGACAGTGAGGCAGCTGGAAACACCATATATTTT. Amino acid sequence: CASSGDSEAAGNTIYF. V usage is TRBV9 and J usage is TRBJ1-3; 7 nucleotides line up with TRBD1. The CDR3 totals 16 residues. The germline gives CDR1 SGDLS, CDR2 YYNGEE. V was pared by 3 bases and J by 2 bases, with 8 bases of the junction left unmatched.

J is TRBJ2-3 and V is TRBV21-1; the table assigns TRBD2, which was not confirmed against the DNA. TRBV21-1 is assigned pseudogene status. The CDR3 sequence is 16 residues long. As DNA, the CDR3 is TGTGCCAGCAGCAACAGAGCGGCGGAGAATTTGGATACGCAGTATTTT. Amino acid sequence: CASSNRAAENLDTQYF.

This chain joins TRBV6-1 and TRBJ2-3, with TRBD2 matching over 13 bases. The trim removed 7 bases at V and 5 bases at J, leaving 18 bases unmatched. Germline CDR1 reads MNHNS; CDR2 reads SASEGT. This CDR3 has 19 residues. The CDR3 protein is CASNLLRGGTSGDGDTQYF. The CDR3 bases are TGTGCCAGCAATCTCCTCCGAGGGGGGACTAGCGGGGATGGAGATACGCAGTATTTT.

The CDR3 DNA reads as TGCAGCGTTGCCCGACGGTCTAGCGGAGAGACCCAGTACTTC. This codes for CSVARRSSGETQYF. This rearrangement joins TRBV29-1 to TRBJ2-5; 7 nucleotides align to TRBD2. J gave up 4 bases and V 4 bases, and 9 bases lay outside the gene matches. The CDR3 extends over 14 amino acids. The V gene's germline CDR1 is SQVTM and CDR2 ANQGSEA.

The J gene is TRBJ2-1, the V gene TRBV30; 8 bases line up with TRBD2. V gave up 6 bases and J gave up 12 bases; unmatched junction bases: 4. The germline V gene encodes CDR1 GTSNPN and CDR2 SVGIG (reference sequence). The CDR3 runs to 10 residues. The CDR3 sequence: CACLAGGQFF. As DNA, the CDR3 is TGTGCCTGCCTCGCGGGAGGGCAGTTCTTC.

In this sample, this clonotype turned up once. The chain recombines TRBV19 with TRBJ1-5; D gene uncertain. CDR3 length: 16 amino acids. Germline CDR1 is LNHDA and CDR2 is SQIVND (reference sequence). The V gene lost 5 bases and the J gene lost 4 bases, with 18 bases spanning the gap. CDR3 loop: CASSPPLGLENQPQHF. CDR3 DNA: TGTGCCAGTAGTCCACCTCTAGGGCTTGAGAATCAGCCCCAGCATTTT.

The rearrangement joins TRBV9 to TRBJ2-1; D is undetermined. The V gene lost 3 bases and the J gene lost 4 bases, with 5 bases spanning the gap. CDR1 is SGDLS, CDR2 YYNGEE, per germline. The CDR3 length is 12 residues. CDR3 DNA: TGTGCCAGCAGCGCCGAATACAATGAGCAGTTCTTC. Protein: CASSAEYNEQFF.

This CDR3 reads CASSGEGGPPRETQYF. As DNA, the CDR3 is TGTGCCAGCAGCGGTGAGGGGGGGCCACCCAGGGAGACCCAGTACTTC. This chain connects TRBV9 to TRBJ2-5; possibly TRBD2 for D (7 bases). Germline V lookup: CDR1 SGDLS, CDR2 YYNGEE. This CDR3 comprises 16 residues. V lost 3 bases, J lost 5 bases, and 20 bases lay in between. The entire variable domain, with the rest obtained from reference TRBV9 and TRBJ2-5, is as follows: DSGVTQTPKHLITATGQRVTLRCSPRSGDLSVYWYQQSLDQGLQFLIQYYNGEERAKGNILERFSAQQFPDLHSELNLSSLELGDSALYFCASSGEGGPPRETQYFGPGTRLLVL.

This sequence joins TRBV20-1 and TRBJ1-5; D gene uncertain. This CDR3 contains 19 residues. Germline V lookup: CDR1 DFQATT, CDR2 SNEGSKA (reference sequence). V lost 1 base to trimming and J lost 0 bases, with 22 bases between them. The chain's CDR3 is CSARALFRAGPYSNQPQHF. CDR3 nucleotide sequence: TGCAGTGCTAGAGCCCTCTTCCGAGCAGGTCCTTATAGCAATCAGCCCCAGCATTTT.

The rearrangement joins TRBV28 to TRBJ1-2, with D perhaps TRBD1 (5 bases). V gave up 2 bases and J gave up 8 bases, with 12 bases separating them. CDR3 length equals 13 residues. CDR1 is MDHEN and CDR2 is SYDVKM in the germline V gene. The CDR3 DNA reads TGTGCCAGCAGTTTACAGGGACGTCAGGGCTACACCTTC. Its translation: CASSLQGRQGYTF.

J is TRBJ2-5 and V is TRBV20-1, with 7 bases identical to TRBD1. The germline V gene has CDR1 DFQATT and CDR2 SNEGSKA (reference sequence). With V trimmed by 7 bases and J by 5 bases, 13 bases remained unmatched. The CDR3 contains 14 residues. The CDR3 nucleotides read TGCAGTGGGACAGGCACTCCTTTGGGGGAGACCCAGTACTTC. Amino acids: CSGTGTPLGETQYF.

This chain connects TRBV3-1 to TRBJ1-1; D perhaps matches TRBD1 (6 bases). The V gene lost 1 base and the J gene lost 4 bases, with 16 bases spanning the gap. The CDR3 contains 16 residues. Germline V gene data show CDR1 as LGHDT and CDR2 as YNNKEL (reference sequence). CDR3 sequence: CASSQAFRGSSTEAFF. Written as DNA, the CDR3 is TGTGCCAGCAGCCAAGCGTTCAGGGGTTCTAGCACTGAAGCTTTCTTT.